Listed below are T cell receptor beta chains from one sample, sequenced in a study of T-cell memory formation after mild COVID-19. Each CDR3 protein gets one entry after TCRdb re-called the 5' RACE reads with MiXCR. The repertoire holds roughly 300,000 distinct CDR3 sequences, with roughly 15% as singletons. The sequenced material came from PBMCs or a T cell subset sorted from them (not recorded which). The receptor set was obtained from a man younger than 35 who had mild COVID-19 (a few samples of this study predate the infection). Cell type and time point are not known. The CDR3 runs from the conserved cysteine through the conserved F or W. Fields, in order: J gene, clone size, V gene, D gene, CDR3 DNA, CDR3 protein. D genes are given only for firm matches. Part of the rows lack a size; the others show once, few, many or a class for expanded clones.

>TRBJ1-3|few|TRBV4-3|TRBD1
TGCGCCAGCAGCCTGACCGGGACAGCCGGAAACACCATATATTTT
CASSLTGTAGNTIYF
>TRBJ2-2|.|TRBV29-1|.
TGCAGCGTTGTTAGTGGAACCGGGGAGCTGTTTTTT
CSVVSGTGELFF
>TRBJ1-2|many|TRBV7-2|TRBD1
TGTGCCAGCAGCACCACGACAGGGACCTATGGCTACACCTTC
CASSTTTGTYGYTF
>TRBJ2-1|.|TRBV6-5|TRBD2
TGTGCCAGCAGTTACTCGCCTAGCGGGGGGCCAGGGGAGCAGTTCTTC
CASSYSPSGGPGEQFF
>TRBJ2-3|.|TRBV6-2/TRBV6-3|.
TGTGCCAGCGTTGGCGACCGCACAGATACGCAGTATTTT
CASVGDRTDTQYF
>TRBJ2-5|many|TRBV7-2|TRBD2
TGTGCCAGCAGCCCCGGGGGGGCGGGGTCTACCCAGTACTTC
CASSPGGAGSTQYF
>TRBJ1-2|few|TRBV6-5|.
TGTGCCAGCAGTTACTCTAGTCGAACTGGCTACACCTTC
CASSYSSRTGYTF
>TRBJ1-5|few|TRBV7-8|.
TGTGCCAGCAGCTTCGGGCCCAATCAGCCCCAGCATTTT
CASSFGPNQPQHF
>TRBJ1-6|.|TRBV12-3/TRBV12-4|.
TGTGCCAGCAGTTTGGGGACTGGTTCTTATAATTCACCCCTCCACTTT
CASSLGTGSYNSPLHF
>TRBJ2-6|many|TRBV7-2|.
TGTGCCAGCAGCTTAGGTGGGGACTGGGAAACGGCCAACGTCCTGACTTTC
CASSLGGDWETANVLTF
>TRBJ2-3|few|TRBV2|.
TGTGCCAGCAGTGAAGCATGGCGGATCGGCACAGATACGCAGTATTTT
CASSEAWRIGTDTQYF
>TRBJ2-5|.|TRBV12-3/TRBV12-4|.
TGTGCCAGCACCCCTTGGGGTCCAGAGACCCAGTACTTC
CASTPWGPETQYF
>TRBJ2-3|few|TRBV20-1|TRBD2
TGCAGTGCTTCCTGGCACGGCGGGGGGGCAGATACGCAGTATTTT
CSASWHGGGADTQYF
>TRBJ2-5|.|TRBV6-4|TRBD2
TGTGCCAGCAGTGTAAGCGGGGGGGCCCAAGAGACCCAGTACTTC
CASSVSGGAQETQYF
>TRBJ2-3|few|TRBV4-1|.
TGCGCCAGCAGCCAAGTGGCCTTGAAGGAAGATACGCAGTATTTT
CASSQVALKEDTQYF
>TRBJ2-7|few|TRBV3-1|TRBD1
TGTGCCAGCAGCCAAACCGGGACAGGGTATGACGAGCAGTACTTC
CASSQTGTGYDEQYF
>TRBJ2-1|many|TRBV4-1|.
TGTGCCAGCAGCCCTAGCTCCTACAATGAGCAGTTCTTC
CASSPSSYNEQFF
>TRBJ2-3|.|TRBV9|.
TGTGCCAGCAGCGTAGACGGGGTTCGCACAGATACGCAGTATTTT
CASSVDGVRTDTQYF
>TRBJ2-2|.|TRBV6-5|.
TGTGCCAGCAGTTACCACACCGGGGAGCTGTTTTTT
CASSYHTGELFF
>TRBJ2-7|many|TRBV4-1|.
TGCGCCAGCAGCCCGACAGAGACCAAATCCTACGAGCAGTACTTC
CASSPTETKSYEQYF
>TRBJ2-1|.|TRBV7-8|.
TGTGCCAGCAGCTACGGGAATGAATACAATGAGCAGTTCTTC
CASSYGNEYNEQFF
>TRBJ2-3|many|TRBV12-3/TRBV12-4|.
TGTGCCAGCAGTTTGGACGGGGCTAGGGCAGATACGCAGTATTTT
CASSLDGARADTQYF
>TRBJ1-6|.|TRBV12-3/TRBV12-4|.
TGTGCCAGCAGTTTAACAGGGACAAATTCACCCCTCCACTTT
CASSLTGTNSPLHF
>TRBJ2-7|few|TRBV7-9|.
TGTGCCAGCAGCGACCATATCGAGCAGTACTTC
CASSDHIEQYF
>TRBJ2-5|few|TRBV4-2|.
TGTGCCAGCAGCCAAGATGGGCAGAAGGAGACCCAGTACTTC
CASSQDGQKETQYF
>TRBJ1-1|few|TRBV7-9|TRBD1
TGTGCCAGCAGCTTTGAAGGGGGCGAGAACACTGAAGCTTTCTTT
CASSFEGGENTEAFF
>TRBJ2-5|few|TRBV27|TRBD2
TGTGCCAGCAGTTTAAGACTAGCGGGGGCCCAAGAGACCCAGTACTTC
CASSLRLAGAQETQYF
>TRBJ2-5|.|TRBV29-1|.
TGCAGCGTTGGGAGCAGTGCCCTAGCTAAGGAGACCCAGTACTTC
CSVGSSALAKETQYF
>TRBJ1-4|.|TRBV7-3|.
TGTGCCAGCAGCGAGGGGGCTAATGAAAAACTGTTTTTT
CASSEGANEKLFF
>TRBJ2-5|many|TRBV5-1|.
TGCGCCAGCAGCTTGGGGACATCCGGAGAGACCCAGTACTTC
CASSLGTSGETQYF
>TRBJ1-1|.|TRBV5-1|.
TGCGCCAGCAGCTCCGGGACTGGGGCTTTGAACACTGAAGCTTTCTTT
CASSSGTGALNTEAFF
>TRBJ2-2|.|TRBV24-1|.
TGTGCCACCAGTGATGCCGCCGGGGCCTACACCGGGGAGCTGTTTTTT
CATSDAAGAYTGELFF
>TRBJ2-3|.|TRBV7-7|.
TGTGCTAGCAGCCCGTCGGGGGGCTTGGGGACAGATACGCAGTATTTT
CASSPSGGLGTDTQYF
>TRBJ2-5|many|TRBV5-1|.
TGCGCCAGCAGCCCACCGTTTGAGGGCCAAGAGACCCAGTACTTC
CASSPPFEGQETQYF
>TRBJ1-4|.|TRBV5-1|.
TGCGCCAGCAGCTCTACGAATGAAAAACTGTTTTTT
CASSSTNEKLFF
>TRBJ2-3|few|TRBV7-9|TRBD2
TGTGCCAGCAGCTTAGCCGCTAGCGGGAGGACAGATACGCAGTATTTT
CASSLAASGRTDTQYF
>TRBJ1-6|few|TRBV4-3|.
TGCGCCAGCAGCCAACTTGGGGGAGATTCACCCCTCCACTTT
CASSQLGGDSPLHF
>TRBJ2-3|.|TRBV20-1|.
TGCAGTGCTAGAGGCCCGAGACGGGGAAGCACAGATACGCAGTATTTT
CSARGPRRGSTDTQYF
>TRBJ2-7|many|TRBV7-6|TRBD1
TGTGCCAGCAGCTCTGGGGCAGGGGGAAGAAAAAAAGTCGACGAGCAGTACTTC
CASSSGAGGRKKVDEQYF
>TRBJ2-7|.|TRBV30|.
TGTGCCTGGAGTGTAGGCCGGGGCGAGCAGTACTTC
CAWSVGRGEQYF
>TRBJ2-3|.|TRBV4-3|.
TGCGCCAGCAGCCAAGAATACTTCGGAGGGAGAGGCACAGATACGCAGTATTTT
CASSQEYFGGRGTDTQYF